This T cell receptor (beta chain) was identified during a study of T-cell memory formation after mild COVID-19. Across the study: Largely, TCR clusters stayed within a single donor.

There are 16 residues in the CDR3. Between the trimmed V and J ends, which lost 2 bases and 0 bases, there was a span of 11 bases. CDR1 and CDR2 (germline): KGHDR, SFDVKD. This clonotype was observed a few times. What it recognizes is unknown. Findings of the study overall: CD4+ contracting clones were mainly CM and EM; CD8+ ones, EMRA. The pre-infection memory compartment contained some responding clones, suggesting cross-reactive memory joined.

TCRdb re-called the 5' RACE reads with MiXCR, one entry per CDR3 protein. The table shows roughly 150,000 distinct CDR3 sequences, with 11% to 15% occurring only once. The clonotype was recovered from an adult woman who had mild COVID-19 (a few samples of this study predate the infection). Cell type and time point are not known. The gene calls are TRBV24-1 and TRBJ2-3; D gene unclear. The specimen sequenced was PBMCs or a T cell subset sorted from them (not recorded which). CDR3 protein: CATSDSPKSSTDTQYF. DNA of the CDR3: TGTGCCACCAGTGATTCTCCGAAGAGTAGCACAGATACGCAGTATTTT.